This T cell receptor beta chain originates from a study of blood T cell repertoires in COVID-19. Overall study: Sites in the United States, Italy and Spain provided acute and convalescent COVID-19 samples. T cells, B-cell-depleted T cells, or PBMCs supplied cDNA or gDNA.

Deletions cut 0 bases from V and 7 bases from J, with 12 bases between. CDR3 size: 15 residues. The V gene's germline CDR1 is LGHNA and CDR2 YNFKEQ. This clone was seen more than once but under ten times. Original handling: Estimation of nucleated cell counts was performed using reference gene primer amplification. Clones were read by immunoSEQ multiplex PCR, and TCRdb kept only the in-frame ones, dropping some. V and J calls and clone size come straight from that table; D and trimming were deduced from the DNA. The table has under 300,000 clones, roughly 82% seen once; the top ten hold 4.9%. The specimen sequenced was peripheral blood. J is TRBJ1-4 and V is TRBV4-2; no clear D. The clonotype originates from a woman older than 75 with active or convalescent COVID-19. The DNA of the CDR3 is TGTGCCAGCAGCCAAGAAGGCCACCGAGGTGAAAAACTGTTTTTT. This codes for CASSQEGHRGEKLFF.